The source of this T cell receptor beta chain is a study of Ad26.COV2.S vaccination and SARS-CoV-2 variants. The treatment was: 15 to 20 received Ad26.COV2.S at low or high dose, single or two shots; about five received placebo; per-sample allocation not given. All samples were drawn on day 63, counting from the first vaccine or placebo injection. Some clones are missing from TCRdb's copy, which holds only in-frame ones; the method was immunoSEQ multiplex PCR. This table holds fewer than 400,000 clones, about 88% found once. The germline CDR1 and CDR2 sequences are SNHLY and FYNNEI. Deletions cut 4 bases from V and 6 bases from J, with 10 bases between. The CDR3 is 14 residues long.

This material consisted of peripheral blood, taken in a trial of Ad26.COV2.S vaccine versus placebo. The rearrangement joins TRBV2 to TRBJ1-6; D may be TRBD1 (5 bases). The receptor was isolated from a person aged 18-60 years who received the Ad26.COV2.S COVID-19 vaccine or a placebo. CDR3 residues: CASSGGAVNSPLHF. Here the CDR3 DNA reads TGTGCCAGCAGTGGAGGGGCAGTTAATTCACCCCTCCACTTT.